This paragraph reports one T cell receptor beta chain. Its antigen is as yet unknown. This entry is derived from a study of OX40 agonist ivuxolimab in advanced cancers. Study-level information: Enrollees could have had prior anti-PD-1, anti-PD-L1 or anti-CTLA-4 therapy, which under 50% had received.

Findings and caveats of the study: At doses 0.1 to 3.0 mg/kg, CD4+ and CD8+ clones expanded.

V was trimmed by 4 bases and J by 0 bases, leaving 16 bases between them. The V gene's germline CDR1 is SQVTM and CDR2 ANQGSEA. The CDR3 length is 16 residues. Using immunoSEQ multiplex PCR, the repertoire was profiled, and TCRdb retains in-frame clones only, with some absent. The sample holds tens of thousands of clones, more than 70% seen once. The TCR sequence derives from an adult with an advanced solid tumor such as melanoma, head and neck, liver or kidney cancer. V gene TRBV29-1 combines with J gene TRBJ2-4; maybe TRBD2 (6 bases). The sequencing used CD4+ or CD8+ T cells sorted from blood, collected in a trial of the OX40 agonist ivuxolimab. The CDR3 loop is CSVVGGLDLAKNIQYF. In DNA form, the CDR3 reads TGCAGCGTTGTTGGAGGGCTGGACTTAGCCAAAAACATTCAGTACTTC.